Listed below are T cell receptor beta chains from one sample, sequenced in a study of blood T cell repertoires in COVID-19. TCRdb's copy holds only in-frame clones and misses some; the assay was immunoSEQ multiplex PCR. The table records about 210,000 clones, roughly four fifths of them present only once. Sequencing was done on a sample of peripheral blood. The receptors stem from a middle-aged woman with acute or convalescent COVID-19. CDR3s include the opening cysteine and the closing phenylalanine or tryptophan. Fields, in order: clone size, V gene, J gene, CDR3 protein. Part of the rows lack a size; the others show once, few, many or a class for expanded clones.

abundance: NA; v_gene: TRBV3-1/TRBV3-2; j_gene: TRBJ1-2; CDR3aa: CASSQTGDGYTF
abundance: NA; v_gene: TRBV7-6; j_gene: TRBJ1-2; CDR3aa: CASSSRDRGLGYTF
abundance: NA; v_gene: TRBV5-6; j_gene: TRBJ1-5; CDR3aa: CASSSGQLNQPQHF
abundance: few; v_gene: TRBV5-1; j_gene: TRBJ2-7; CDR3aa: CASSLETSGSFGEQYF
abundance: once; v_gene: TRBV6-5; j_gene: TRBJ1-2; CDR3aa: CASGRGAGENYGYTF
abundance: NA; v_gene: TRBV5-4; j_gene: TRBJ1-1; CDR3aa: CASSWTPGQGAAFF
abundance: NA; v_gene: TRBV10-3; j_gene: TRBJ2-7; CDR3aa: CAISEPGTSYEQYF
abundance: NA; v_gene: TRBV6-1; j_gene: TRBJ2-3; CDR3aa: CASSEAWLAGATDTQYF
abundance: NA; v_gene: TRBV29-1; j_gene: TRBJ1-1; CDR3aa: CSAGGSDAFF
abundance: NA; v_gene: TRBV5-1; j_gene: TRBJ2-3; CDR3aa: CASSSGLLTSTDTQYF
abundance: NA; v_gene: TRBV10-3; j_gene: TRBJ2-5; CDR3aa: CAIRAGDGETQYF
abundance: NA; v_gene: TRBV5-1; j_gene: TRBJ2-3; CDR3aa: CASRPTSGRADTQYF
abundance: NA; v_gene: TRBV7-2; j_gene: TRBJ2-1; CDR3aa: CASSSLTSGPTYNEQFF
abundance: NA; v_gene: TRBV27; j_gene: TRBJ2-1; CDR3aa: CASSLQGAYNEQFF
abundance: NA; v_gene: TRBV19; j_gene: TRBJ1-1; CDR3aa: CASRSRDRGQGNTEAFF
abundance: NA; v_gene: TRBV10-2; j_gene: TRBJ2-3; CDR3aa: CASSDRRENTDTQYF
abundance: NA; v_gene: TRBV5-1; j_gene: TRBJ1-1; CDR3aa: CASSLARYRDPNTEAFF
abundance: NA; v_gene: TRBV5-6; j_gene: TRBJ2-2; CDR3aa: CASSLVAQGKGTGELFF
abundance: NA; v_gene: TRBV18; j_gene: TRBJ2-3; CDR3aa: CASSPSADTQYF
abundance: NA; v_gene: TRBV6-5; j_gene: TRBJ1-1; CDR3aa: CASSSRGGDTEAFF
abundance: NA; v_gene: TRBV4-1; j_gene: TRBJ2-7; CDR3aa: CASSQLGQGAYEQYF
abundance: NA; v_gene: TRBV7-2; j_gene: TRBJ2-7; CDR3aa: CASRLGGAYEQYF
abundance: NA; v_gene: TRBV18; j_gene: TRBJ1-6; CDR3aa: CASSGQNSPLHF
abundance: NA; v_gene: TRBV18; j_gene: TRBJ2-5; CDR3aa: CASSPGTGGEETQYF
abundance: NA; v_gene: TRBV10-1; j_gene: TRBJ2-5; CDR3aa: CASSESAGGKAQYF
abundance: NA; v_gene: TRBV2; j_gene: TRBJ2-3; CDR3aa: CASSVGTRTDTQYF
abundance: NA; v_gene: TRBV3-1/TRBV3-2; j_gene: TRBJ1-4; CDR3aa: CASSPHRGQGDEKLFF
abundance: few; v_gene: TRBV7-2; j_gene: TRBJ2-2; CDR3aa: CASSLAQGLNGELFF
abundance: NA; v_gene: TRBV2; j_gene: TRBJ2-5; CDR3aa: CASSEESGTRVETQYF
abundance: NA; v_gene: TRBV5-1; j_gene: TRBJ1-6; CDR3aa: CASSSIGGRFASPLHF
abundance: NA; v_gene: TRBV13; j_gene: TRBJ1-1; CDR3aa: CASSPRRTFNTEAFF
abundance: NA; v_gene: TRBV10-3; j_gene: TRBJ1-5; CDR3aa: CASGGLNQPQHF
abundance: NA; v_gene: TRBV20-1; j_gene: TRBJ1-2; CDR3aa: CRAYGYTF
abundance: NA; v_gene: TRBV30; j_gene: TRBJ1-2; CDR3aa: CAWRGQGADYGYTF
abundance: NA; v_gene: TRBV27; j_gene: TRBJ2-1; CDR3aa: CASSLRGSRVDEQFF
abundance: few; v_gene: TRBV3-1/TRBV3-2; j_gene: TRBJ2-7; CDR3aa: CASSQELGTSGNLPYEQYF
abundance: NA; v_gene: TRBV19; j_gene: TRBJ2-7; CDR3aa: CASSISSGGSYEQYF
abundance: NA; v_gene: TRBV19; j_gene: TRBJ2-3; CDR3aa: CASSTPGLAGDRSTQYF
abundance: NA; v_gene: TRBV19; j_gene: TRBJ1-1; CDR3aa: CASSRPGQWTEAFF
abundance: NA; v_gene: TRBV9; j_gene: TRBJ2-2; CDR3aa: CASSETGNTGELFF
abundance: once; v_gene: TRBV7-8; j_gene: TRBJ2-7; CDR3aa: CASSLIRGSYEQYF
abundance: NA; v_gene: TRBV19; j_gene: TRBJ2-1; CDR3aa: CASTDRGIHNEQFF
abundance: NA; v_gene: TRBV6-5; j_gene: TRBJ2-7; CDR3aa: CASRGFGGSSYEQYF
abundance: NA; v_gene: TRBV5-1; j_gene: TRBJ1-1; CDR3aa: CASSLGRGFGTEAFF
abundance: NA; v_gene: TRBV7-2; j_gene: TRBJ2-7; CDR3aa: CASSLRTAPYEQYF
abundance: NA; v_gene: TRBV19; j_gene: TRBJ1-5; CDR3aa: CASKPPGDQPQHF
abundance: NA; v_gene: TRBV13; j_gene: TRBJ2-3; CDR3aa: CASSLRVRGTDTQYF
abundance: once; v_gene: TRBV2; j_gene: TRBJ1-6; CDR3aa: CASSERQGTRDSPLHF
abundance: NA; v_gene: TRBV7-6; j_gene: TRBJ1-2; CDR3aa: CASSPSSGSFYGYTF
abundance: NA; v_gene: TRBV7-6; j_gene: TRBJ2-7; CDR3aa: CASSDTYEQYF
abundance: once; v_gene: TRBV4-1; j_gene: TRBJ2-7; CDR3aa: CASSQLDSYEQYF
abundance: NA; v_gene: TRBV29-1; j_gene: TRBJ2-3; CDR3aa: CSVRLAGRDTQYF
abundance: NA; v_gene: TRBV7-2; j_gene: TRBJ1-1; CDR3aa: CASSPQGAGTEAFF
abundance: NA; v_gene: TRBV7-2; j_gene: TRBJ2-2; CDR3aa: CASSPPSGGLTGELFF
abundance: NA; v_gene: TRBV6-5; j_gene: TRBJ2-1; CDR3aa: CARGFPGLHNEQFF
abundance: once; v_gene: TRBV18; j_gene: TRBJ1-1; CDR3aa: CASSPTGRPNTEAFF